The T cell receptor beta chain described here comes from a study of CD8 T cells in Susac syndrome. RNA was extracted with the RNeasy kit, and a quantity of roughly 0.5 to 1 ug was reverse transcribed using random hexamers. From the immunoSEQ multiplex PCR reads, TCRdb called clonotypes with MiXCR, one entry per CDR3 protein. The sample comprises about 180,000 distinct CDR3 sequences, 85% to 95% of which are singletons, and less than 0.2% rests with the top ten. Input material: CD8+ T cells from PBMCs. The TCR sequence derives from a human donor with multiple sclerosis.

Written as DNA, the CDR3 is TGTGCCACCGCAGGGACAGGAGCCTACGAGCAGTACTTC. Its translation: CATAGTGAYEQYF. The chain has TRBV12-3 or TRBV12-4 and TRBJ2-7; 8 bases agree with TRBD1. The CDR3 loop spans 13 amino acids. The V gene end was trimmed by 10 bases and the J gene end by 2 bases; junction bases not matched to a gene: 7.